These 9 T cell receptor beta chains share one sample of origin, sequenced in a study of beta chain features in type 1 diabetes. Their antigens remain unidentified. Notes on the study in general: For Type 1 diabetes patients, all four CD4+ subsets carried TCRB CDR3s that were moderately but significantly shorter.

The sequenced template was cDNA made from the entire isolated RNA. Repertoires were generated with immunoSEQ multiplex PCR, while TCRdb's copy carries only in-frame clones and drops some. The profile shows 500,000 to 800,000 clones, roughly 12% of them singletons. Source material: naive CD4+ T cells from blood. Receptor source: a man aged 25-45 years with type 1 diabetes.

The sample holds a few counts of this clone. V gene TRBV7-3 combines with J gene TRBJ2-1; TRBD2 matches at 12 bases. J lost 6 bases, V lost 2 bases, and 5 bases had no gene match. CDR1 is SGHTA and CDR2 is FQGTGA in the germline V gene. There are 16 residues in the CDR3. CDR3 region: CASSLAPSGGANEQFF. Written as DNA, the CDR3 is TGTGCCAGCAGCTTAGCCCCTAGCGGGGGGGCCAATGAGCAGTTCTTC. The entire variable domain, with the rest obtained from reference TRBV7-3 and TRBJ2-1, is as follows: GAGVSQTPSNKVTEKGKYVELRCDPISGHTALYWYRQSLGQGPEFLIYFQGTGAADDSGLPNDRFFAVRPEGSVSTLKIQRTERGDSAVYLCASSLAPSGGANEQFFGPGTRLTVL.

In its sample, this clone was seen a few times. V usage is TRBV5-6 and J usage is TRBJ1-1; no clear D gene. Germline CDR1 SGHDT, CDR2 YYEEEE. V was pared by 1 base and J by 4 bases, with 11 bases between. The CDR3 totals 14 residues. The CDR3 bases are TGTGCCAGCAGCTTGAAAGGGATTGGCACTGAAGCTTTCTTT. This codes for CASSLKGIGTEAFF.

This clone turned up a few times. The CDR3 DNA is TGTGCCTGGAGTTACGGAGGCAATCAGCCCCAGCATTTT. Amino acids: CAWSYGGNQPQHF. The V and J genes are TRBV30 and TRBJ1-5; no firm D call. The germline V gene encodes CDR1 GTSNPN and CDR2 SVGIG (reference sequence). Trimming removed 2 bases at V and 2 bases at J, with 7 bases between. The CDR3 spans 13 residues.

This clone was counted between two and nine times. The chain links TRBV6-5 to TRBJ2-7; 8 bases fit TRBD1. Looked up from germline, CDR1 is MNHEY and CDR2 is SVGAGI. The CDR3 covers 15 residues. The J segment lost 4 bases and the V segment lost 4 bases, leaving 9 bases of the junction unmatched. The CDR3 region is CASSSGQVGRYEQYF. In DNA, the CDR3 is TGTGCCAGCAGTTCGGGACAGGTAGGGCGGTACGAGCAGTACTTC.

The chain has TRBV9 and TRBJ2-1; 9 positions match TRBD2. The J segment lost 12 bases and the V segment lost 3 bases, leaving 7 bases of the junction unmatched. The CDR3 is made up of 13 amino acids. The germline gives CDR1 SGDLS, CDR2 YYNGEE. This CDR3 reads CASSASSGVMQFF. DNA for the CDR3: TGTGCCAGCAGCGCCTCTAGCGGGGTCATGCAGTTCTTC.

This clone was counted only a few times. The chain uses TRBV27 and TRBJ1-6; D gene unclear. The V end was cut by 5 bases, the J end by 3 bases, with 8 bases between. Germline values: CDR1 MNHEY, CDR2 SMNVEV (reference sequence). This CDR3 is built from 14 residues. This CDR3 reads CASSRSNYNSPLHF. As DNA, the CDR3 is TGTGCCAGCAGTCGGTCCAACTATAATTCACCCCTCCACTTT.

This clone has just a few counts. The rearrangement joins TRBV14 to TRBJ2-1; D call uncertain. Germline CDR1 SGHDN, CDR2 FVKESK. The length of the CDR3 is 14 residues. Trimming pared 3 bases from V and 7 bases from J, leaving 13 bases between. The DNA of the CDR3 is TGTGCCAGCAGCCAGGCTCCCCAACGGAATGAGCAGTTCTTC. It yields the protein CASSQAPQRNEQFF.

There are a few counts of this clone. The chain couples TRBV30 to TRBJ1-4, with 9 bases lining up with TRBD1. This CDR3 has 15 amino acids. Unmatched junction bases numbered 10, after V lost 7 bases and J lost 4 bases. The germline V gene encodes CDR1 GTSNPN and CDR2 SVGIG (reference sequence). The CDR3, as DNA: TGTGCCTTGGAGGCAATGGGACAGGGTAATGAAAAACTGTTTTTT. It specifies CALEAMGQGNEKLFF.

This chain joins TRBV4-3 and TRBJ1-6; D is unresolved. This CDR3 is built from 13 residues. Trimming removed 5 bases from V and 9 bases from J, with 11 bases in between. Looked up from germline, CDR1 is LGHNA and CDR2 is YSLEER. CDR3 loop: CASSLGPGSPLHF. In DNA form, the CDR3 reads TGCGCCAGCAGCTTGGGTCCGGGTTCACCCCTCCACTTT.